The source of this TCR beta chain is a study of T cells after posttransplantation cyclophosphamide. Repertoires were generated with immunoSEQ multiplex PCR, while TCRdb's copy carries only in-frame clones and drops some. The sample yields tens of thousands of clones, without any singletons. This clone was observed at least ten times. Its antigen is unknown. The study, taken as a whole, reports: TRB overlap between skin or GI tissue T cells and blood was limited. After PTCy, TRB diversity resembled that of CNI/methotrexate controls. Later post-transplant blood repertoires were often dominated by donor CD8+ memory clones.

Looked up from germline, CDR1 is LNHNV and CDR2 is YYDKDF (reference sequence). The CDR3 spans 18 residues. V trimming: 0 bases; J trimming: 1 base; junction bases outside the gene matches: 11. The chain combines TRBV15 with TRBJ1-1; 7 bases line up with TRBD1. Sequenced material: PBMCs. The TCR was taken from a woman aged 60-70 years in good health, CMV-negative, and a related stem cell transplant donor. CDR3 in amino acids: CATSREGGRGRGNTEAFF. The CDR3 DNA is TGTGCCACCAGCAGAGAAGGAGGTAGGGGGCGAGGGAACACTGAAGCTTTCTTT.